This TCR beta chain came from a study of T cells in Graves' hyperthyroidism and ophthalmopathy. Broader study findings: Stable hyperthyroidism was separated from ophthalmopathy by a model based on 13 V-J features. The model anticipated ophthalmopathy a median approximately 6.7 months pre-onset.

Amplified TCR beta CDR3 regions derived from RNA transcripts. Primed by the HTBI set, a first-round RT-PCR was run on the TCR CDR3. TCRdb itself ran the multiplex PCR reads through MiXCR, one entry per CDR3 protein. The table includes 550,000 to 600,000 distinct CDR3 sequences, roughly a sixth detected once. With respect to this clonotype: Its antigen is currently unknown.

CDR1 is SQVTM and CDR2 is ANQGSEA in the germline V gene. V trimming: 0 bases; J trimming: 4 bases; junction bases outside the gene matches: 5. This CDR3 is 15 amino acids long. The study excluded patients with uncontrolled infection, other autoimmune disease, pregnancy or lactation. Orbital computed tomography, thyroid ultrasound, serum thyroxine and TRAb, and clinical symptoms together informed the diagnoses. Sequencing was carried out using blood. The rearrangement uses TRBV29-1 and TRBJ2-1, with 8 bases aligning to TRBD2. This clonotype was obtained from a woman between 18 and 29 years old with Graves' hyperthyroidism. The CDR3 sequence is CSVEEGLVSYNEQFF. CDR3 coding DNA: TGCAGCGTTGAAGAGGGACTAGTCTCTTACAATGAGCAGTTCTTC.